This T cell receptor beta chain stems from a study of blood T cells in healthy people across ages. Germline-derived CDR1 and CDR2 are MNHEY and SVGAGI. The CDR3 contains 16 residues. V lost 0 bases to trimming and J lost 2 bases, with 14 bases between them. Approximately 9.2 milliliters was the volume of peripheral blood drawn from each donor. Worth noting for this clonotype: Its matching antigen is unknown.

Overall study results and limits: Older individuals had lower TCR beta diversity per million T cells (the decline was roughly linear). Any conclusive comparison of naive versus antigen-experienced cells was prevented by using unsorted PBMCs.

PCR was performed a second time for roughly 7 to 12 cycles using a sample-barcoded 5' primer and a J-beta primer mix. All cDNA molecules were each tagged by a template-switch adaptor with 12 random nucleotides. TCRdb analysed the 5' RACE reads with MiXCR anew, one entry per CDR3 protein. The sample lists about 970,000 distinct CDR3 sequences, roughly 51% seen once, with over 20% in the top ten. V and J are TRBV6-5 and TRBJ2-7, with D possibly TRBD2 on 6 matching bases. Sequenced sample: blood. The clonotype comes from a woman aged 60 to 75 in good health. The chain's CDR3 is CASSYSWGTVTYEQYF. The DNA for the CDR3 is TGTGCCAGCAGTTACTCGTGGGGGACTGTTACCTACGAGCAGTACTTC.